This TCR beta chain was captured in a study of blood T cell repertoires in COVID-19. For the study at large: COVID-19 samples from acute and convalescent phases originated in the United States, Italy and Spain. The cDNA or gDNA used as material had been derived from T cells, B-cell-depleted T cells, or PBMCs.

In the source study's methods: Nucleated cell counts were estimated from reference gene primer amplification. Here immunoSEQ multiplex PCR was the method, and the copy in TCRdb shows in-frame clones only, minus some. That table supplies the V and J calls and clone size; D and trimming were determined from the DNA. The data contain some 400,000 clones, 70% to 90% of them singletons. Losses at the gene ends were 4 bases for V and 3 bases for J; bases not matched to a gene: 3. The length of the CDR3 is 14 residues. The V gene's germline CDR1 is MNHEY and CDR2 SMNVEV (reference sequence). This clonotype originated in a human donor in a cohort sampled during active COVID-19. The chain combines TRBV27 with TRBJ1-5; 7 bases are shared with TRBD1. The sequenced material came from peripheral blood. The CDR3 spells CASSSTGVNQPQHF. CDR3 nucleotide sequence: TGTGCCAGCAGTTCTACAGGGGTCAATCAGCCCCAGCATTTT.